This T cell receptor (beta chain) was identified in a study of vaccination and CD4 T cells after COVID-19. The overall study: Nasal swab PCR had shown SARS-CoV-2 positivity in the convalescent patients (roughly 9 mild cases, one severe case). Blood was drawn a median around 73 days post second dose, range 14 to 241.

The time point: late sampling 161 to 241 days after vaccination in three convalescent patients. Study-level points and caveats: The study sampled relatively few convalescent patients and omitted early post-infection timepoints.

One entry per CDR3 protein results from TCRdb running MiXCR on the PCR reads. The sample shows some 27,000 distinct CDR3 sequences, 45% to 55% of them seen only once. A word on this clonotype: Its matching antigen is unknown.

V was pared by 3 bases and J by 6 bases, with 6 bases of the junction left unmatched. CDR1 is SGHAT and CDR2 is FQNNGV in the germline V gene. CDR3 length: 15 residues. The gene calls are TRBV11-2 and TRBJ2-7; 12 nucleotides agree with TRBD1. This receptor was obtained from a human donor who had recovered from COVID-19. The source material was CD4+ T cells from blood, sampled about 7 months after SARS-CoV-2 vaccination. CDR3 DNA: TGTGCCAGCAGCTTGGGACAGGGGGCTACTAGCGAGCAGTACTTC. Protein product: CASSLGQGATSEQYF.